This T cell receptor (beta chain) derives from a study of yellow fever vaccine responses in identical twins. CDR1 and CDR2 from the germline V gene are DFQATT and SNEGSKA (reference sequence). V dropped 0 bases and J dropped 9; count of bases not matched to a gene: 12. The CDR3 is made up of 15 amino acids. MiXCR, applied by TCRdb to the RT-PCR reads, yields one record per CDR3 protein. The table has about 23,000 distinct CDR3 sequences, under 80% seen once. The starting material was T cells from blood (PBMCs), unsorted or a sorted subset (not recorded which), obtained before or after yellow fever vaccination (not recorded which). The chain recombines TRBV20-1 with TRBJ2-3; 7 bases align to TRBD2. The TCR was taken from a young woman who received the yellow fever vaccine. The CDR3 coding sequence is TGCAGTGCTAGAGATAAGGAACTAGCGAGGTCCACGCAGTATTTT. It specifies CSARDKELARSTQYF.